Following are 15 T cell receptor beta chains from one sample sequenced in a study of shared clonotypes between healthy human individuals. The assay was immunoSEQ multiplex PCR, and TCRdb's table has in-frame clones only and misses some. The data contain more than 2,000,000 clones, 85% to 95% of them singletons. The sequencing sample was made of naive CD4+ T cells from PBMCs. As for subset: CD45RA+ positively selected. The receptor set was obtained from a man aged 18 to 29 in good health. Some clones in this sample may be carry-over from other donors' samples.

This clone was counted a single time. The CDR3 DNA sequence: TGCAGCGTTGAGGGACAGGGAGGTCCAGATACGCAGTATTTT. This sequence encodes CSVEGQGGPDTQYF. The chain carries TRBV29-1 and TRBJ2-3, with TRBD1 identical over 9 bases. CDR1 is SQVTM, CDR2 ANQGSEA, per germline. J lost 4 bases, V lost 3 bases, and 5 bases had no gene match. The CDR3 is 14 amino acids.

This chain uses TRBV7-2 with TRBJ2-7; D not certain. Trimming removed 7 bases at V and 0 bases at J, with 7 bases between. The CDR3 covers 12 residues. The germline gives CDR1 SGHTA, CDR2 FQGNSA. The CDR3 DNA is TGTGCCAGCACCCCCGTCTCCTACGAGCAGTACTTC. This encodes CASTPVSYEQYF.

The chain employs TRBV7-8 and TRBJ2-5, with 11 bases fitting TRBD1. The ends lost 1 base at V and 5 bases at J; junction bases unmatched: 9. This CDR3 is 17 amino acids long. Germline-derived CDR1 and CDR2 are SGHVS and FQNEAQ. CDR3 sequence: CASSLGGGQGALETQYF. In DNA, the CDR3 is TGTGCCAGCAGCTTAGGGGGAGGACAGGGGGCCTTGGAGACCCAGTACTTC.

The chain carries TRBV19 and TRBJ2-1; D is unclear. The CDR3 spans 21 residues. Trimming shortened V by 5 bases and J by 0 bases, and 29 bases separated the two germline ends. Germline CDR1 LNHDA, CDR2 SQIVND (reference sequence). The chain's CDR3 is CASSLDPRKTNSISSYNEQFF. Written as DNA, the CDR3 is TGTGCCAGTAGTCTGGACCCGCGGAAAACTAACTCTATAAGCTCCTACAATGAGCAGTTCTTC. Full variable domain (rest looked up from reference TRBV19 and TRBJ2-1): DGGITQSPKYLFRKEGQNVTLSCEQNLNHDAMYWYRQDPGQGLRLIYYSQIVNDFQKGDIAEGYSVSREKKESFPLTVTSAQKNPTAFYLCASSLDPRKTNSISSYNEQFFGPGTRLTVL.

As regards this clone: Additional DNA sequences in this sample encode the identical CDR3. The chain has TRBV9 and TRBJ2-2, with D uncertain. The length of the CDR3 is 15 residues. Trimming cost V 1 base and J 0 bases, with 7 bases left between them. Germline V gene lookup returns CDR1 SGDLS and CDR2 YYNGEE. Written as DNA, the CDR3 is TGTGCCAGCAGCGTATTAGGTGCGAACACCGGGGAGCTGTTTTTT. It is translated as CASSVLGANTGELFF. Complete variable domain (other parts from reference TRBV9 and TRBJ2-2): DSGVTQTPKHLITATGQRVTLRCSPRSGDLSVYWYQQSLDQGLQFLIQYYNGEERAKGNILERFSAQQFPDLHSELNLSSLELGDSALYFCASSVLGANTGELFFGEGSRLTVL.

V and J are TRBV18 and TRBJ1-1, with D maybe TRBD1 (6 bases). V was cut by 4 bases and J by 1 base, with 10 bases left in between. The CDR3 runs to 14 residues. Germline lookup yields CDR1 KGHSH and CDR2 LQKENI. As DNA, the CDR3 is TGTGCCAGCTCACGGGGGCAGGAGAACACTGAAGCTTTCTTT. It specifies CASSRGQENTEAFF.

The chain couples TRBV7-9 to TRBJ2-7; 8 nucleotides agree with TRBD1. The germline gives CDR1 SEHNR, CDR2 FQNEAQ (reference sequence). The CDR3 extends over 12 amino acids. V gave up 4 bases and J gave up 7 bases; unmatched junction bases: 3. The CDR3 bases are TGTGCCAGCAGCTCGACAGGGGATGAGCAGTACTTC. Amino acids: CASSSTGDEQYF.

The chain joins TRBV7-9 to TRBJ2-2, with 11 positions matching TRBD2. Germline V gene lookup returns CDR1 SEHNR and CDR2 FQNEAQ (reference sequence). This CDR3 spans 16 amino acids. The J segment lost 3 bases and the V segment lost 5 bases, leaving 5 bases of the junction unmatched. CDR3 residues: CASSPGTSGYTGELFF. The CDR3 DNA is TGTGCCAGCAGCCCCGGGACTAGCGGTTACACCGGGGAGCTGTTTTTT.

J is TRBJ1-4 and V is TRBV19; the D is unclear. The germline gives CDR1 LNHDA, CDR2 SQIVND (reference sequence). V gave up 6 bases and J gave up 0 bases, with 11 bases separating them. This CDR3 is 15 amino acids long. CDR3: CASSNRPATNEKLFF. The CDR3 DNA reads TGTGCCAGTAGCAATCGGCCTGCAACTAATGAAAAACTGTTTTTT.

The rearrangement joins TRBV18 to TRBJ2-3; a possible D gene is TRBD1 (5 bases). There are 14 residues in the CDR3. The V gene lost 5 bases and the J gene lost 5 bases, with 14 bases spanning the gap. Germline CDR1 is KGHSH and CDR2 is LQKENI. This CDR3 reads CASSSNRGKDTQYF. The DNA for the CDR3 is TGTGCCAGCTCATCGAATAGGGGAAAAGATACGCAGTATTTT.

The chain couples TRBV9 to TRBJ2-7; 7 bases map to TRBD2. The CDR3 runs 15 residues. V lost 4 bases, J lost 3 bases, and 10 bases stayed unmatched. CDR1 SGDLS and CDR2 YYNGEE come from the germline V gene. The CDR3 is CASSPGAGVNYEQYF. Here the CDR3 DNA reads TGTGCCAGCAGCCCTGGGGCGGGGGTCAACTACGAGCAGTACTTC.

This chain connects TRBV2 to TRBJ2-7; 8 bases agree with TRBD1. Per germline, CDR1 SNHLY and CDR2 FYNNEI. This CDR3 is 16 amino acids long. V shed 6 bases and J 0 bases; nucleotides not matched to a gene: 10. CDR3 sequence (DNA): TGTGCCAGCAGGGCAGGGGGCCCCCAGAGCTCCTACGAGCAGTACTTC. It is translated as CASRAGGPQSSYEQYF.

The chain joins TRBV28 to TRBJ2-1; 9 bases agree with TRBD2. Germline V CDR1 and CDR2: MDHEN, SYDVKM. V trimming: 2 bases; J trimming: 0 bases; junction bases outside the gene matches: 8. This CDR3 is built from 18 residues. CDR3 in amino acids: CASSLTLGGRGSYNEQFF. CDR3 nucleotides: TGTGCCAGCAGTTTAACTTTAGGCGGGAGGGGCTCCTACAATGAGCAGTTCTTC.

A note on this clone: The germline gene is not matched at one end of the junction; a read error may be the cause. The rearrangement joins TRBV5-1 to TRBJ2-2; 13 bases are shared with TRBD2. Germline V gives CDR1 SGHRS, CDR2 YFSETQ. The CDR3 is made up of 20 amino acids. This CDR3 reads CASSSRTSGSFYEDTGELFF. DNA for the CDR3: TGCGCCAGCAGCTCGAGGACTAGCGGGAGTTTTTATGAGGACACCGGGGAGTTGTTTTTT.

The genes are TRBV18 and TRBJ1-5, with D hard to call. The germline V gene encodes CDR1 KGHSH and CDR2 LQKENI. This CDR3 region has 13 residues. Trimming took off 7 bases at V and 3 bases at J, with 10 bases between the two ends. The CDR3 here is CASLGQLNQPQHF. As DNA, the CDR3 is TGTGCCAGCTTAGGCCAGCTCAATCAGCCCCAGCATTTT. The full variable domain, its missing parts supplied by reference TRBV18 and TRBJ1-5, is NAGVMQNPRHLVRRRGQEARLRCSPMKGHSHVYWYRQLPEEGLKFMVYLQKENIIDESGMPKERFSAEFPKEGPSILRIQQVVRGDSAAYFCASLGQLNQPQHFGDGTRLSIL.